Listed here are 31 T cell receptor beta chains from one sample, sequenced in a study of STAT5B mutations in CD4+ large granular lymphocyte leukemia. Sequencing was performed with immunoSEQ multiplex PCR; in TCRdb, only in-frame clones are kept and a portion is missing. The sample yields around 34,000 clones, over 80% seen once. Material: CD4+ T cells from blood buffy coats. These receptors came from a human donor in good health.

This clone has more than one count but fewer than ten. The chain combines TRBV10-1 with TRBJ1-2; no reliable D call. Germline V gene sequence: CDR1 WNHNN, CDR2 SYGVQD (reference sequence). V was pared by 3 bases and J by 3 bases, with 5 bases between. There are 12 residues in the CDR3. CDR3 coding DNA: TGCGCCAGCAGTGACACAGACTATGGCTACACCTTC. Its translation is CASSDTDYGYTF.

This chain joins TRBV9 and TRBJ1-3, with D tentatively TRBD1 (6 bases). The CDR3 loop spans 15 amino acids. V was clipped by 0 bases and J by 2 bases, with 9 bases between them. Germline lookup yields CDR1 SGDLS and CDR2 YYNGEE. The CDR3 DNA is TGTGCCAGCAGCGTAGGCGGGGGCCCTGGAAACACCATATATTTT. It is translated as CASSVGGGPGNTIYF.

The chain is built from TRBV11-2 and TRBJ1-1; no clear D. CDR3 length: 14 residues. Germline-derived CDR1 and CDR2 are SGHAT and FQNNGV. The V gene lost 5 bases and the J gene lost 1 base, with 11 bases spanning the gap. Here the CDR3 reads CASSTRNRNTEAFF. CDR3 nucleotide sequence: TGTGCCAGCAGCACGAGAAATAGGAACACTGAAGCTTTCTTT.

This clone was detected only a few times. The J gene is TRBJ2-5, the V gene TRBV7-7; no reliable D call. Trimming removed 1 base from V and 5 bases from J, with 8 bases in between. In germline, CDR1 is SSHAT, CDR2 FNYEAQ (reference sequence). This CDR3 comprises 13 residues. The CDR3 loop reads CASSLGPTETQYF. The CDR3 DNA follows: TGTGCCAGCAGCTTAGGACCCACCGAGACCCAGTACTTC.

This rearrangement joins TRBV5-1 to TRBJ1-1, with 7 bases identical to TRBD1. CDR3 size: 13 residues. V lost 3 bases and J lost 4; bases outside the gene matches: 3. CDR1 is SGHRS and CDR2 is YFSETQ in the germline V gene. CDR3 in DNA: TGCGCCAGCAGCTCGGGGACAGTCACTGAAGCTTTCTTT. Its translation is CASSSGTVTEAFF.

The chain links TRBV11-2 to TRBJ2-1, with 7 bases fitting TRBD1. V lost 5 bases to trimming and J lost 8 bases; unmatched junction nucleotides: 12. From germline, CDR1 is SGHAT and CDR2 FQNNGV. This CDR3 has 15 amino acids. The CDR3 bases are TGTGCCAGCAGCCTGACAGGGCGGATATTCGATGAGCAGTTCTTC. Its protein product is CASSLTGRIFDEQFF.

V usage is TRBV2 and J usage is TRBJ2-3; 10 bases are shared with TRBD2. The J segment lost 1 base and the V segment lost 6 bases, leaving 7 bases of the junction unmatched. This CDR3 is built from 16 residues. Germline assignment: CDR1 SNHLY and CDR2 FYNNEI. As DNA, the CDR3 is TGTGCCAGCAGACCAGGTCTAGCGGGAGGCACAGATACGCAGTATTTT. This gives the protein CASRPGLAGGTDTQYF. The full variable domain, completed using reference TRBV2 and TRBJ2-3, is EPEVTQTPSHQVTQMGQEVILRCVPISNHLYFYWYRQILGQKVEFLVSFYNNEISEKSEIFDDQFSVERPDGSNFTLKIRSTKLEDSAMYFCASRPGLAGGTDTQYFGPGTRLTVL.

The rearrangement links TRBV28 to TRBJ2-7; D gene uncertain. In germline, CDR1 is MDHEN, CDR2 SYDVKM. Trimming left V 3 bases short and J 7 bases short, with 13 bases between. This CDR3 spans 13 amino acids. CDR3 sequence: CASSFRPSREQYF. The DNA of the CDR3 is TGTGCCAGCAGTTTTAGGCCTTCCCGGGAGCAGTACTTC.

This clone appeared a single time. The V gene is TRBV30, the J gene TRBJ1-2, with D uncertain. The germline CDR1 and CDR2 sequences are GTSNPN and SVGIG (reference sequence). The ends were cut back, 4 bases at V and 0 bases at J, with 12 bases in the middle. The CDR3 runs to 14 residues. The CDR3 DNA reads TGTGCCTGGAATCTCGGGGTTTCTAACTATGGCTACACCTTC. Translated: CAWNLGVSNYGYTF.

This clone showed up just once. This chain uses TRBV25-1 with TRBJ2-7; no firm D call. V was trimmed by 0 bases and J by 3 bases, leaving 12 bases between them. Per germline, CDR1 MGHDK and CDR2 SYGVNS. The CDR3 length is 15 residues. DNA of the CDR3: TGTGCCAGCAGTGAATATGGCAGGAACCACTACGAGCAGTACTTC. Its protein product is CASSEYGRNHYEQYF.

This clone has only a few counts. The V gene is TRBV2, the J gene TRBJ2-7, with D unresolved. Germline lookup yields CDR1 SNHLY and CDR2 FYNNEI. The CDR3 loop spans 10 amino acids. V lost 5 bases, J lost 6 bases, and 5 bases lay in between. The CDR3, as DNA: TGTGCCAGCAGTATAACCGAGCAGTACTTC. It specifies CASSITEQYF.

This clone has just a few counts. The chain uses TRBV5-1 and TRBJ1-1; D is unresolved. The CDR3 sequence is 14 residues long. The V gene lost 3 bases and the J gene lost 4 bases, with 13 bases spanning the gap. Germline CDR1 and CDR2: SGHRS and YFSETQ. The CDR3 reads CASSSGRGITEAFF. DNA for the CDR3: TGCGCCAGCAGCTCAGGACGGGGAATCACTGAAGCTTTCTTT. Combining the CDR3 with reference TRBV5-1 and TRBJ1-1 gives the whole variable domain KAGVTQTPRYLIKTRGQQVTLSCSPISGHRSVSWYQQTPGQGLQFLFEYFSETQRNKGNFPGRFSGRQFSNSRSEMNVSTLELGDSALYLCASSSGRGITEAFFGQGTRLTVV.

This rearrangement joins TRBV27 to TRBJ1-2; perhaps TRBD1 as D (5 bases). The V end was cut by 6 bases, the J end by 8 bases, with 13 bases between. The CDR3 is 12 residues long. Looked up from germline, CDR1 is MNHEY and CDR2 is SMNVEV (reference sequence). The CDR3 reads CASSGTGSGYTF. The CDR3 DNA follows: TGTGCCAGCAGCGGGACGGGGTCCGGCTACACCTTC.

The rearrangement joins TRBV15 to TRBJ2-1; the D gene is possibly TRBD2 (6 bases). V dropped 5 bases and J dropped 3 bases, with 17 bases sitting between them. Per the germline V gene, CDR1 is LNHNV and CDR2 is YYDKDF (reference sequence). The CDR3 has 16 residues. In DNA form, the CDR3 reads TGTGCCACCAGCCCTCAGATGGGGGGAGTCTACAATGAGCAGTTCTTC. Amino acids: CATSPQMGGVYNEQFF.

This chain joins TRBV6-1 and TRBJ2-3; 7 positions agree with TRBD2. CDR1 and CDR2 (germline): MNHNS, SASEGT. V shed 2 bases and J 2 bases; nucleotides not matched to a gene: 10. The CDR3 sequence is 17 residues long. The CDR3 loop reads CASSELPSGRPTDTQYF. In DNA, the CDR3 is TGTGCCAGCAGTGAATTGCCTAGCGGACGGCCCACAGATACGCAGTATTTT.

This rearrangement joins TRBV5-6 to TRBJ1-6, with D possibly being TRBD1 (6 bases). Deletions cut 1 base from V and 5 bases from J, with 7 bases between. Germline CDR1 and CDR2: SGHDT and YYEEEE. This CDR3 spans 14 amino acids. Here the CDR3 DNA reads TGTGCCAGCAGCTTGACAGGGAATAATTCACCCCTCCACTTT. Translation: CASSLTGNNSPLHF.

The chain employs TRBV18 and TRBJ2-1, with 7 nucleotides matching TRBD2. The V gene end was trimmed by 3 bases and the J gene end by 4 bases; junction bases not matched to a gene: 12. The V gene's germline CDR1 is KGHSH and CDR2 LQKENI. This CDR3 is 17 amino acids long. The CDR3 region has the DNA TGTGCCAGCTCACCTCACCCACCGGGACTACAGTACAATGAGCAGTTCTTC. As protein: CASSPHPPGLQYNEQFF. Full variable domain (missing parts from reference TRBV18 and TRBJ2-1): NAGVMQNPRHLVRRRGQEARLRCSPMKGHSHVYWYRQLPEEGLKFMVYLQKENIIDESGMPKERFSAEFPKEGPSILRIQQVVRGDSAAYFCASSPHPPGLQYNEQFFGPGTRLTVL.

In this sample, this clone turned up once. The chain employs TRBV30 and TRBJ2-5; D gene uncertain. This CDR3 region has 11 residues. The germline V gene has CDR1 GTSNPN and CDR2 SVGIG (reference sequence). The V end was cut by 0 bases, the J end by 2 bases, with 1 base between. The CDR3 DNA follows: TGTGCCTGGAGTGTACAAGAGACCCAGTACTTC. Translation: CAWSVQETQYF.

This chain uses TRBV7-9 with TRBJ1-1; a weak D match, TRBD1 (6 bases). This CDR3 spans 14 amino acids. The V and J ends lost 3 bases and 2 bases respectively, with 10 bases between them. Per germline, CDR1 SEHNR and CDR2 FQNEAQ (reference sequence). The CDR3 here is CASSFSGANTEAFF. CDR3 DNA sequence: TGTGCCAGCAGCTTCTCAGGGGCCAACACTGAAGCTTTCTTT.

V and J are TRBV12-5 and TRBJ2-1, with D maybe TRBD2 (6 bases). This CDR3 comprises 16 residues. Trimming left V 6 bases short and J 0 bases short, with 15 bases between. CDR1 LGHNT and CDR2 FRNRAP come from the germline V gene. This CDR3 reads CASGQLSGSSYNEQFF. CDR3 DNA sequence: TGTGCTAGTGGGCAACTTAGCGGTAGCTCCTACAATGAGCAGTTCTTC.

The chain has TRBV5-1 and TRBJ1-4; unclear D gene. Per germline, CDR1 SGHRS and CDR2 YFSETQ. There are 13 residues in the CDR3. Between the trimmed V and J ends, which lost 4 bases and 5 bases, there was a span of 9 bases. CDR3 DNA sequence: TGCGCCAGCAGCCCCGTCGGGAATGAAAAACTGTTTTTT. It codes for CASSPVGNEKLFF. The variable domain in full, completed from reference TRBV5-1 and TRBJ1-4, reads KAGVTQTPRYLIKTRGQQVTLSCSPISGHRSVSWYQQTPGQGLQFLFEYFSETQRNKGNFPGRFSGRQFSNSRSEMNVSTLELGDSALYLCASSPVGNEKLFFGSGTQLSVL.

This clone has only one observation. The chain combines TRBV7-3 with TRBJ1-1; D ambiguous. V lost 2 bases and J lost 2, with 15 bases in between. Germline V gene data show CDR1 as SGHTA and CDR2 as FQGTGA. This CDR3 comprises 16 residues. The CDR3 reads CASSLEPGRRNTEAFF. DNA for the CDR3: TGTGCCAGCAGCTTAGAACCGGGGAGGCGAAACACTGAAGCTTTCTTT.

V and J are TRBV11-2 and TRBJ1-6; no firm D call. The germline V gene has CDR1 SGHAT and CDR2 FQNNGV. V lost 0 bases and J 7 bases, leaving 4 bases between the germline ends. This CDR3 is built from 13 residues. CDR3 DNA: TGTGCCAGCAGCTTAGATCCCAATTCACCCCTCCACTTT. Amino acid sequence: CASSLDPNSPLHF.

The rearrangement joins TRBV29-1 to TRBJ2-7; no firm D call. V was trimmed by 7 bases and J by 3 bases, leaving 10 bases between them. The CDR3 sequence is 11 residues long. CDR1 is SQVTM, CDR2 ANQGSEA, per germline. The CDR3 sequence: CSASLNYEQYF. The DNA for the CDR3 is TGCAGCGCGAGCCTTAACTACGAGCAGTACTTC.

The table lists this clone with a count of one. CDR3 residues: CAWSVRLKDTQYF. CDR3 DNA: TGTGCCTGGAGTGTTAGGCTGAAGGATACGCAGTATTTT. The chain carries TRBV30 and TRBJ2-3, with D hard to call. With 0 bases removed from V and 6 bases from J, the gap between germline ends came to 10 bases. This CDR3 is built from 13 residues. CDR1 and CDR2 (germline): GTSNPN, SVGIG (reference sequence).

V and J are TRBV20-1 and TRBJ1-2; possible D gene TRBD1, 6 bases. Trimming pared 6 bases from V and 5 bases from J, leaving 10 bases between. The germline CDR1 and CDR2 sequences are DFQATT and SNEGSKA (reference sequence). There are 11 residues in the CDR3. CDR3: CSATDSYGYTF. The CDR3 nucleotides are TGCAGTGCCACGGACAGTTATGGCTACACCTTC.

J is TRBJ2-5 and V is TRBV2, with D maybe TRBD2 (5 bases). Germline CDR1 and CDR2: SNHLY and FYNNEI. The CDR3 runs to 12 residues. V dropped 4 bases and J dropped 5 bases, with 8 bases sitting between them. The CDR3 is CASSGSEETQYF. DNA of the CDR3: TGTGCCAGCAGTGGTAGCGAGGAGACCCAGTACTTC.

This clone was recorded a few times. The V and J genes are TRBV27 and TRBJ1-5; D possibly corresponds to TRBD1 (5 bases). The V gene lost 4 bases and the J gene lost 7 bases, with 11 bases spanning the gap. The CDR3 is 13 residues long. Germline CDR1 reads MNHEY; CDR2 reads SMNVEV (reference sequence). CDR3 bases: TGTGCCAGCAGTTCCCAGGGTCGGCAGCCCCAGCATTTT. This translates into CASSSQGRQPQHF.

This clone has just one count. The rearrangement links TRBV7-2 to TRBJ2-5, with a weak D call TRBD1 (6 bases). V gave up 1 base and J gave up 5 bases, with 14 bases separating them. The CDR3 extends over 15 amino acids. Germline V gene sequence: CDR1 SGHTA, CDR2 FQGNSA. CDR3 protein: CASSLGGMQGETQYF. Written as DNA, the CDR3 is TGTGCCAGCAGCTTAGGGGGGATGCAGGGGGAGACCCAGTACTTC.

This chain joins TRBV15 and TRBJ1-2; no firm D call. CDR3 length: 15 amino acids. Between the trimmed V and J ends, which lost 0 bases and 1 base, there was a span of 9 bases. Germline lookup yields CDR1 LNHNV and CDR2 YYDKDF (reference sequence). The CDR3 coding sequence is TGTGCCACCAGCAGAGATGTGGGCGGTAACTATGGCTACACCTTC. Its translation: CATSRDVGGNYGYTF.

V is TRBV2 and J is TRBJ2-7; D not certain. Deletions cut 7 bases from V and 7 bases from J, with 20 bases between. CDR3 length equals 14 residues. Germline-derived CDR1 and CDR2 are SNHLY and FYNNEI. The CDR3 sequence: CASTAGLTVGEQYF. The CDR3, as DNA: TGTGCCAGCACAGCCGGGCTAACTGTGGGAGAGCAGTACTTC.